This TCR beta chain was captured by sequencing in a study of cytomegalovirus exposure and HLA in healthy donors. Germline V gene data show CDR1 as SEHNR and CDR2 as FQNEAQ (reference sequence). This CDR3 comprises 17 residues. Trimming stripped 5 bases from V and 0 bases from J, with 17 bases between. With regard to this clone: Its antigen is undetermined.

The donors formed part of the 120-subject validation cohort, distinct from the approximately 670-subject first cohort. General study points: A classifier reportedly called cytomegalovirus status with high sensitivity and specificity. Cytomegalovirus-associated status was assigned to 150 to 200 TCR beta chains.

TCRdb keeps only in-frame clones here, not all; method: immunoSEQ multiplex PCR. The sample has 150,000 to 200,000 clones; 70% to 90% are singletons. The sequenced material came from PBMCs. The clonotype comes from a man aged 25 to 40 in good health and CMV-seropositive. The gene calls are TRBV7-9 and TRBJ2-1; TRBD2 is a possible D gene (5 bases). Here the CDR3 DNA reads TGTGCCAGCAGCCTCGGACTGGCGCTCAGCTCCTACAATGAGCAGTTCTTC. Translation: CASSLGLALSSYNEQFF. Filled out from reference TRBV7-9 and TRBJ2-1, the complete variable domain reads DTGVSQNPRHKITKRGQNVTFRCDPISEHNRLYWYRQTLGQGPEFLTYFQNEAQLEKSRLLSDRFSAERPKGSFSTLEIQRTEQGDSAMYLCASSLGLALSSYNEQFFGPGTRLTVL.